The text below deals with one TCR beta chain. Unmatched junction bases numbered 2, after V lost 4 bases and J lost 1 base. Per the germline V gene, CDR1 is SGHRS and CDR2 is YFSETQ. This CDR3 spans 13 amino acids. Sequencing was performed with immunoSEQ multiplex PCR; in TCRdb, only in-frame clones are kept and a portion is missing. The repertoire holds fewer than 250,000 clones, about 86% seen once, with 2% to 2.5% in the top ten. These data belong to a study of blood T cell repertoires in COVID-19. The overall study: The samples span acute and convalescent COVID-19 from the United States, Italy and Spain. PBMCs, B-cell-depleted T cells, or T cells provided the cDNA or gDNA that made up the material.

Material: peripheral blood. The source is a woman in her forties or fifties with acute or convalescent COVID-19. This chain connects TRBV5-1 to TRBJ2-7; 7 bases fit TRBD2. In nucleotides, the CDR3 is TGCGCCAGCAGCCAGGGAGGGTCCTACGAGCAGTACTTC. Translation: CASSQGGSYEQYF.